This T cell receptor (beta chain) was profiled in a study of early T cells in non-severe SARS-CoV-2 infection. About the research overall: Bulk RNA from unsorted whole blood was sequenced; chains were unpaired.

V shed 4 bases and J shed 3 bases, with 10 bases lying between them. CDR3 length equals 12 residues. Germline CDR1 DFQATT, CDR2 SNEGSKA (reference sequence). Unique molecular identifier tags were affixed to discrete cDNA molecules. TCRdb reanalysed the 5' RACE reads using MiXCR and keeps one entry per CDR3 protein. The repertoire consists of some 54,000 distinct CDR3 sequences, with over 7.5% occurring once and the leading ten covering 8.5% to 9%. This clonotype was counted only a few times. The sample consisted of whole blood. This receptor was identified in an adult who was a healthcare worker with PCR-confirmed SARS-CoV-2 infection or an uninfected control (not recorded which). The gene calls are TRBV20-1 and TRBJ2-7, with TRBD1 as a possible D gene (6 bases). In DNA form, the CDR3 reads TGCAGTGCTAAACGGGACATCTACGAGCAGTACTTC. Residues: CSAKRDIYEQYF.